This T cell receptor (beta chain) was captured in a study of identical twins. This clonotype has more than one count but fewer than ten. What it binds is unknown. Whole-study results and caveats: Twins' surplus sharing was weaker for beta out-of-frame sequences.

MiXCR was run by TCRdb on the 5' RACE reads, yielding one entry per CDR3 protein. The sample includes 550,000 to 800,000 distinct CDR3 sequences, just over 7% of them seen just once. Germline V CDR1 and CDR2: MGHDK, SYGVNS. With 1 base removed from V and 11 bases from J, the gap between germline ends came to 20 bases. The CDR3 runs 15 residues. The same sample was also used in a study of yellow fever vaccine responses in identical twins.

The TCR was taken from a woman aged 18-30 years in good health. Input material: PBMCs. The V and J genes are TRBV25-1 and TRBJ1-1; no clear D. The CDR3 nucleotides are TGTGCCAGCAGTGAATCGTTAGTCGATGGGGTCTATGCTTTCTTT. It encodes CASSESLVDGVYAFF.